The source of this T cell receptor (beta chain) is a study of T cell changes during pregnancy in multiple sclerosis. Using immunoSEQ multiplex PCR, the repertoire was profiled, and TCRdb retains in-frame clones only, with some absent. Here the sample spans tens of thousands of clones, 94% being singletons. Germline V gene sequence: CDR1 GTSNPN, CDR2 SVGIG (reference sequence). V lost 2 bases and J lost 7; bases outside the gene matches: 10. CDR3 length equals 14 residues. The receptor was isolated from a female donor in good health, enrolled as a control in a pregnancy study. This material consisted of peripheral blood, taken in the second trimester of pregnancy. The chain joins TRBV30 to TRBJ1-2; 7 positions agree with TRBD1. CDR3 protein: CAWSWKGQAGGYTF. The CDR3 nucleotides are TGTGCCTGGAGTTGGAAAGGACAGGCCGGTGGCTACACCTTC.